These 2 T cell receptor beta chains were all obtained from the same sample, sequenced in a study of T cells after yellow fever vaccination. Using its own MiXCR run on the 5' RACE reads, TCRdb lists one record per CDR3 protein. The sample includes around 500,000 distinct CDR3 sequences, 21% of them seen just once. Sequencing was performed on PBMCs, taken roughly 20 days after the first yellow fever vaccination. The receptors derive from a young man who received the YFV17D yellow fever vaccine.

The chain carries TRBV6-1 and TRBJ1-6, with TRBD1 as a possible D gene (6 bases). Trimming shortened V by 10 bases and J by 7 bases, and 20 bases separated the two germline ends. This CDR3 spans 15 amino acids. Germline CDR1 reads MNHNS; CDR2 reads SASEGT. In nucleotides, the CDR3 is TGTGCCATAGGAGATCTGGGGGCAAGAAATTCACCCCTCCACTTT. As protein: CAIGDLGARNSPLHF.

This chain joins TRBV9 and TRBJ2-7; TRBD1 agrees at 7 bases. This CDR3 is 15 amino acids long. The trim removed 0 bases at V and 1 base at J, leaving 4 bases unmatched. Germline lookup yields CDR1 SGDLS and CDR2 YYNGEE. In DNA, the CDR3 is TGTGCCAGCAGCGTAGGAGGGGGCGGATCCTACGAGCAGTACTTC. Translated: CASSVGGGGSYEQYF.